This TCR beta chain was captured by sequencing in a study of blood T cell repertoires in COVID-19. Study-wide background: T cells, B-cell-depleted T cells, or PBMCs supplied cDNA or gDNA.

This clone was detected only a few times. Original data processing: Using reference gene primer amplification, nucleated cell counts were estimated. Using immunoSEQ multiplex PCR, the repertoire was profiled, and TCRdb retains in-frame clones only, with some absent. V and J calls and clone size are as listed in that table; D and trimming were resolved from the DNA. Of approximately 47,000 clones in the sample, about 84% are singletons; the top ten hold approximately 8.2%. V gave up 3 bases and J gave up 5 bases, with 11 bases separating them. The CDR3 loop spans 13 amino acids. CDR1 is MDHEN and CDR2 is SYDVKM in the germline V gene.

The receptor comes from a man aged 55 to 70 with acute or convalescent COVID-19. V usage is TRBV28 and J usage is TRBJ2-7; possible D gene TRBD1, 5 bases. Sequencing used peripheral blood. CDR3 sequence: CASSFGSGNEQYF. For the CDR3, the DNA is TGTGCCAGCAGTTTCGGGTCAGGGAACGAGCAGTACTTC.